In this sample, the clone carrying this TCR beta chain turned up a few times. Antigen unknown. General study findings and limits: Greatest tumor Treg TCR overlap was with tumor naive CD4+ cells. Larger-cohort validation covered only one TCR beta V-J rearrangement.

V dropped 2 bases and J dropped 4 bases, with 8 bases sitting between them. CDR1 and CDR2 from the germline V gene are MNHEY and SVGEGT. The CDR3 totals 13 residues. Memory CD4+ cells were defined as CD4+CD45RO+CD25-. After constant-region reverse-primer amplification, full-length variable regions underwent semi-nested PCR with Nested Universal Primer A. A single record per CDR3 protein comes from TCRdb applying MiXCR to the 5' RACE reads. The repertoire includes fewer than 80,000 distinct CDR3 sequences, roughly 22% of them detected once, and about 2.7% sits in the top ten. The chain has TRBV6-2 or TRBV6-3 and TRBJ1-2; a possible D gene is TRBD1 (5 bases). The sequence was collected from a female donor with breast cancer. The sequenced sample consisted of memory CD4+ T cells sorted from a lymph node. Documented subset: memory CD4+ T cells, CD4+CD45RO+CD25-. The CDR3 loop is CASSYGDGYGYTF. The CDR3, as DNA: TGTGCCAGCAGTTACGGGGACGGCTATGGCTACACCTTC.